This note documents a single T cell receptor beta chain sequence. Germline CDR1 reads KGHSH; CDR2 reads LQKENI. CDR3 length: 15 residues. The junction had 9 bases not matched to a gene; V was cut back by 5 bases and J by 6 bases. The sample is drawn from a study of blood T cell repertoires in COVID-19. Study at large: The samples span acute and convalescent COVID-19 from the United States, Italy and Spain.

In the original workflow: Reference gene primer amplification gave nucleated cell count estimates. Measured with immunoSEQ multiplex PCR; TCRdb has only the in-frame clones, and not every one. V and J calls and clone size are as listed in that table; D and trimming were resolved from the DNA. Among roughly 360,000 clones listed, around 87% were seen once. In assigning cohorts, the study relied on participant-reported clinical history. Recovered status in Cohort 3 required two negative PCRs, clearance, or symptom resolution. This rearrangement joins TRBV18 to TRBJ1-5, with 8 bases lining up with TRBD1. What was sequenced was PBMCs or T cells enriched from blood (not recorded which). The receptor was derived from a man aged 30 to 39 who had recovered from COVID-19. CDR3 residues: CASSNQGASGQPQHF. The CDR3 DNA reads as TGTGCCAGCTCAAACCAGGGGGCTTCGGGTCAGCCCCAGCATTTT.